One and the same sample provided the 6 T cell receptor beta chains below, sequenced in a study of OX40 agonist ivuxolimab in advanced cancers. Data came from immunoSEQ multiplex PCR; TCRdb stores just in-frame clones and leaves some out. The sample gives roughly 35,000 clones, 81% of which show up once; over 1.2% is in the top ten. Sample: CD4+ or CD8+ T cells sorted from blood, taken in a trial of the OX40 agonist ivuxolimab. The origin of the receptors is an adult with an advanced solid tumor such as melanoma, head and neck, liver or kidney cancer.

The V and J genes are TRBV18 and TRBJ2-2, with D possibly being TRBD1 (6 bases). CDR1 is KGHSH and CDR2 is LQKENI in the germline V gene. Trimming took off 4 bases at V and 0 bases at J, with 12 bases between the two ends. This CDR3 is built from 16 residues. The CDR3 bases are TGTGCCAGCTCACAACGACAGGACCCGAACACCGGGGAGCTGTTTTTT. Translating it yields CASSQRQDPNTGELFF.

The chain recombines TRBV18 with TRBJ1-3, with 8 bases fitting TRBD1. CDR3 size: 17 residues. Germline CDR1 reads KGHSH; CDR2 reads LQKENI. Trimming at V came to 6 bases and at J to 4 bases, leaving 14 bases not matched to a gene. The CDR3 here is CASSQGQGWFSGNTIYF. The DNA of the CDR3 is TGTGCCAGCTCGCAAGGACAGGGATGGTTTTCGGGAAACACCATATATTTT. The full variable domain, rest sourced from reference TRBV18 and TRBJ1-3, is NAGVMQNPRHLVRRRGQEARLRCSPMKGHSHVYWYRQLPEEGLKFMVYLQKENIIDESGMPKERFSAEFPKEGPSILRIQQVVRGDSAAYFCASSQGQGWFSGNTIYFGEGSWLTVV.

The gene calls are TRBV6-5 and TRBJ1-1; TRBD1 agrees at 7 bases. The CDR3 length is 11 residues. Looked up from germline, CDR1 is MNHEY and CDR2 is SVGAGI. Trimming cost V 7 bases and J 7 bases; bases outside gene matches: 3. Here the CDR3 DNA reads TGTGCCAGCAACCACAGGGGTGAAGCTTTCTTT. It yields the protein CASNHRGEAFF.

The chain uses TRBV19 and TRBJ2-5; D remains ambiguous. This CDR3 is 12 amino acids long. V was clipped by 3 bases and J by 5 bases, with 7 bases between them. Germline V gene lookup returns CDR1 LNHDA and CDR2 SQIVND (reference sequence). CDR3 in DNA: TGTGCCAGTAGTATCGGTTACGAGACCCAGTACTTC. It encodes CASSIGYETQYF.

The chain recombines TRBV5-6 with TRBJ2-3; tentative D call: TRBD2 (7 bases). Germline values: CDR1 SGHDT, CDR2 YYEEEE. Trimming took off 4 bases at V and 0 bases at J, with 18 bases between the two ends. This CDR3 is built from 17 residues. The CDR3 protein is CASSQTSRGPSTDTQYF. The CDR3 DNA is TGTGCCAGCAGCCAGACTAGCAGGGGACCTAGCACAGATACGCAGTATTTT.

The CDR3 sequence: CASQGLAGINEQFF. DNA of the CDR3: TGTGCCAGCCAAGGGCTAGCGGGAATAAATGAGCAGTTCTTC. The genes are TRBV12-1 and TRBJ2-1; no check of the table's D call, TRBD2, against the DNA was made. TRBV12-1 is marked as a pseudogene. The CDR3 totals 14 residues.